The entry that follows covers one T cell receptor (beta chain) sequence. Its antigen is still unknown. Germline V gene data show CDR1 as MNHEY and CDR2 as SVGEGT. This CDR3 contains 12 residues. V gave up 5 bases and J gave up 8 bases, with 10 bases separating them. The sample belongs to a study of blood T cells in healthy people across ages. General study findings and limits: Diversity estimates from one million T cells were considered underestimates.

A second PCR, run for about 6 to 12 cycles, used a sample-barcoded 5' primer plus a J-beta primer mix. All cDNA molecules were each tagged by a template-switch adaptor with 12 random nucleotides. Each CDR3 protein gets one entry after TCRdb re-called the 5' RACE reads with MiXCR. The data hold about 1.4 million distinct CDR3 sequences, with 45% to 70% observed a single time. The origin of this receptor is a young man in good health. The sample was blood. The V gene is TRBV6-2 or TRBV6-3, the J gene TRBJ2-1; weak D call: TRBD1 (6 bases). The DNA for the CDR3 is TGTGCCAGCAGTCACAGGGTCCATGAGCAGTTCTTC. It codes for CASSHRVHEQFF.